Presented here are 27 T cell receptor beta chains from one specimen sequenced in a study of blood T cell repertoires in COVID-19. The assay was immunoSEQ multiplex PCR, and TCRdb's table has in-frame clones only and misses some. The sample comprises 60,000 to 85,000 clones, around 90% of which are singletons, and over 1.2% rests with the top ten. Sequencing input: peripheral blood. The receptors were sampled from a man aged 50-60 years with acute or convalescent COVID-19.

Points on this clone: One base away lies a much larger clone, so this may be a sequencing read error. This same CDR3 is encoded by further DNA sequences in the sample. This chain joins TRBV5-6 and TRBJ2-5; the D gene is possibly TRBD1 (6 bases). The CDR3 sequence is 13 residues long. Per germline, CDR1 SGHDT and CDR2 YYEEEE. Trimming shortened V by 0 bases and J by 5 bases, and 8 bases separated the two germline ends. This CDR3 reads CASSLVQGETQYF. The CDR3 nucleotides read TGTGCCAGCAGCTTGGTCCAGGGGGAGACCCAGTACTTC.

In its sample, this clone was seen once. The V call is TRBV4-2, the J call TRBJ2-7; TRBD2 matches at 7 bases. Losses at the gene ends were 4 bases for V and 5 bases for J; bases not matched to a gene: 5. The CDR3 is 13 amino acids. CDR1 is LGHNA, CDR2 YNFKEQ, per germline. CDR3 sequence: CASSRDRGDEQYV. For the CDR3, the DNA is TGTGCCAGCAGCCGGGACCGGGGGGACGAGCAGTACGTC.

This clone was observed a single time. V usage is TRBV5-4 and J usage is TRBJ2-7, with TRBD1 matching 10 bases. The germline gives CDR1 SGHNT, CDR2 YYREEE (reference sequence). The CDR3 is 15 amino acids. V gave up 0 bases and J gave up 0 bases; unmatched junction bases: 0. CDR3 nucleotides: TGTGCCAGCAGCTTGGGACAGGGGGCCTCCTACGAGCAGTACTTC. Protein: CASSLGQGASYEQYF. Based on the CDR3 plus reference TRBV5-4 and TRBJ2-7, the full variable domain is ETGVTQSPTHLIKTRGQQVTLRCSSQSGHNTVSWYQQALGQGPQFIFQYYREEENGRGNFPPRFSGLQFPNYSSELNVNALELDDSALYLCASSLGQGASYEQYFGPGTRLTVT.

The gene calls are TRBV28 and TRBJ1-6; 10 nucleotides line up with TRBD1. CDR3 length equals 19 residues. The V gene end was trimmed by 5 bases and the J gene end by 6 bases; junction bases not matched to a gene: 16. Germline loops: CDR1 MDHEN, CDR2 SYDVKM. DNA for the CDR3: TGTGCCAGCAGTCCCTCACCCGGGGACCGGACAGGGGGTAATTCACCCCTCCACTTT. It codes for CASSPSPGDRTGGNSPLHF.

This rearrangement joins TRBV5-1 to TRBJ2-3, with 7 positions matching TRBD2. The J segment lost 3 bases and the V segment lost 3 bases, leaving 7 bases of the junction unmatched. There are 15 residues in the CDR3. Germline V gene sequence: CDR1 SGHRS, CDR2 YFSETQ. CDR3 region: CASSSGTTGTDTQYF. The DNA of the CDR3 is TGCGCCAGCAGCTCCGGGACTACAGGAACAGATACGCAGTATTTT.

The chain recombines TRBV19 with TRBJ1-4, with 7 bases aligning to TRBD1. The ends lost 2 bases at V and 8 bases at J; junction bases unmatched: 5. The CDR3 spans 14 residues. Germline CDR1 reads LNHDA; CDR2 reads SQIVND (reference sequence). The CDR3 region is CASSIPQGREKLFF. The CDR3 region has the DNA TGTGCCAGTAGTATACCACAGGGGAGGGAAAAACTGTTTTTT.

The chain combines TRBV19 with TRBJ1-1, with D uncertain. This CDR3 region has 13 residues. V lost 5 bases and J 1 base, leaving 8 bases between the germline ends. CDR1 is LNHDA and CDR2 is SQIVND in the germline V gene (reference sequence). The CDR3 protein is CASSVDTNTEAFF. The DNA for the CDR3 is TGTGCCAGTAGTGTTGACACGAACACTGAAGCTTTCTTT.

The rearrangement uses TRBV7-9 and TRBJ1-4; weak D call: TRBD1 (6 bases). Per germline, CDR1 SEHNR and CDR2 FQNEAQ (reference sequence). The V and J ends lost 6 bases and 8 bases respectively, with 13 bases between them. This CDR3 comprises 13 residues. The CDR3 reads CASRVDDREKLFF. The CDR3 coding sequence is TGTGCCAGCAGAGTTGACGACAGGGAAAAACTGTTTTTT.

This clone was found once. The gene calls are TRBV7-9 and TRBJ1-4; D not resolved. There are 13 residues in the CDR3. Germline assignment: CDR1 SEHNR and CDR2 FQNEAQ (reference sequence). Trimming cost V 1 base and J 7 bases, with 7 bases left between them. Here the CDR3 reads CASSLGAGEKLFF. CDR3 nucleotides: TGTGCCAGCAGCTTAGGGGCTGGTGAAAAACTGTTTTTT.

The rearrangement links TRBV6-5 to TRBJ1-2; TRBD1 aligns across 10 bases. This CDR3 contains 14 residues. After removal of 5 bases from V and 5 bases from J, the junction contained 5 bases not matched to a gene. Germline CDR1 and CDR2: MNHEY and SVGAGI. CDR3 amino acids: CASSPGQGFYGYTF. CDR3 in DNA: TGTGCCAGCAGTCCGGGACAGGGGTTTTATGGCTACACCTTC.

This chain links TRBV18 with TRBJ2-6, with no clear D. In germline, CDR1 is KGHSH, CDR2 LQKENI. V was cut by 2 bases and J by 0 bases, with 14 bases left in between. The CDR3 spans 18 residues. For the CDR3, the DNA is TGTGCCAGCTCACCAAATACAGTTTACCCCTCTGGGGCCAACGTCCTGACTTTC. Its translation: CASSPNTVYPSGANVLTF.

This sequence joins TRBV29-1 and TRBJ2-7; 7 bases line up with TRBD2. V lost 5 bases and J lost 1; bases outside the gene matches: 8. CDR1 and CDR2 from the germline V gene are SQVTM and ANQGSEA. CDR3 length: 14 amino acids. The CDR3 is CSVLGGRASYEQYF. The CDR3 DNA sequence: TGCAGCGTTCTGGGCGGGAGAGCGTCCTACGAGCAGTACTTC.

The chain is built from TRBV7-9 and TRBJ2-1; 8 positions match TRBD1. After removal of 5 bases from V and 8 bases from J, the junction contained 5 bases not matched to a gene. CDR3 length: 13 amino acids. Germline CDR1 is SEHNR and CDR2 is FQNEAQ (reference sequence). The CDR3 protein is CASSRTGLDEQFF. The DNA of the CDR3 is TGTGCCAGCAGCCGGACAGGGTTGGATGAGCAGTTCTTC.

The chain carries TRBV19 and TRBJ1-5; D may be TRBD1 (5 bases). In germline, CDR1 is LNHDA, CDR2 SQIVND (reference sequence). Trimming took 2 bases from V and 1 from J, leaving 12 bases between them. The CDR3 totals 16 residues. CDR3 region: CASSIRGGSSNQPQHF. The CDR3, as DNA: TGTGCCAGTAGTATAAGGGGCGGTTCGAGCAATCAGCCCCAGCATTTT.

The chain recombines TRBV6-5 with TRBJ2-7, with D tentatively TRBD2 (6 bases). V was pared by 8 bases and J by 3 bases, with 14 bases between. From germline, CDR1 is MNHEY and CDR2 SVGAGI. The CDR3 has 13 residues. The CDR3 spells CASQREVSYEQYV. The CDR3 DNA follows: TGTGCCAGCCAAAGGGAGGTCAGCTACGAGCAGTACGTC.

V and J are TRBV7-9 and TRBJ2-5, with D perhaps TRBD1 (5 bases). This CDR3 comprises 14 residues. In germline, CDR1 is SEHNR, CDR2 FQNEAQ (reference sequence). V shed 4 bases and J shed 2 bases, with 11 bases lying between them. Here the CDR3 DNA reads TGTGCCAGCAGCTCCCTACAGGAGCAAGAGACCCAGTACTTC. Protein: CASSSLQEQETQYF.

The chain recombines TRBV28 with TRBJ1-5, with a possible D match to TRBD1 (5 bases). V gave up 3 bases and J gave up 4 bases, with 16 bases separating them. Germline V gene lookup returns CDR1 MDHEN and CDR2 SYDVKM. CDR3 length equals 16 residues. The CDR3 DNA sequence: TGTGCCAGCAGTTTGATTGCGGGGGACGGGAATCAGCCCCAGCATTTT. Protein: CASSLIAGDGNQPQHF.

This clone has only one observation. The chain uses TRBV5-8 and TRBJ2-5, with 8 bases identical to TRBD1. Germline-derived CDR1 and CDR2 are SGHTS and YDEGEE. The CDR3 sequence is 15 residues long. V shed 3 bases and J 1 base; nucleotides not matched to a gene: 5. The CDR3 DNA is TGTGCCAGCAGCTACAGGGGGACCCGCCAAGAGACCCAGTACTTC. Translated: CASSYRGTRQETQYF. The complete variable domain, with remaining parts taken from reference TRBV5-8 and TRBJ2-5, reads EAGVTQSPTHLIKTRGQQATLRCSPISGHTSVYWYQQALGLGLQFLLWYDEGEERNRGNFPPRFSGRQFPNYSSELNVNALELEDSALYLCASSYRGTRQETQYFGPGTRLLVL.

This sequence joins TRBV15 and TRBJ2-1, with TRBD1 matching over 8 bases. With V trimmed by 1 base and J by 1 base, 3 bases remained unmatched. The CDR3 sequence is 16 residues long. CDR1 and CDR2 from the germline V gene are LNHNV and YYDKDF (reference sequence). The CDR3 sequence is CATSRVRTGSYNEQFF. DNA of the CDR3: TGTGCCACCAGCAGAGTGAGGACAGGGTCCTACAATGAGCAGTTCTTC.

The rearrangement links TRBV7-3 to TRBJ2-7; maybe TRBD1 (5 bases). This CDR3 contains 15 residues. Germline assignment: CDR1 SGHTA and CDR2 FQGTGA. With 2 bases removed from V and 4 bases from J, the gap between germline ends came to 15 bases. CDR3: CASSLGHGGSYEQYF. Here the CDR3 DNA reads TGTGCCAGCAGCTTAGGACACGGTGGGTCTTACGAGCAGTACTTC.

The V and J genes are TRBV7-9 and TRBJ1-2, with D tentatively TRBD1 (5 bases). The CDR3 runs to 14 residues. V shed 1 base and J shed 5 bases, with 11 bases lying between them. Germline CDR1 and CDR2: SEHNR and FQNEAQ (reference sequence). Written as DNA, the CDR3 is TGTGCCAGCAGCTTAGTATCCCAGGGTTATGGCTACACCTTC. Encoded protein: CASSLVSQGYGYTF.

The V and J genes are TRBV2 and TRBJ2-7; 11 nucleotides line up with TRBD1. V lost 6 bases and J lost 5; bases outside the gene matches: 9. CDR3 size: 15 residues. Germline V lookup: CDR1 SNHLY, CDR2 FYNNEI. This CDR3 is CASSAGQGARDEQYF. The CDR3 nucleotides read TGTGCCAGCAGCGCAGGACAGGGGGCTAGGGACGAGCAGTACTTC. The full variable domain, completed using reference TRBV2 and TRBJ2-7, is EPEVTQTPSHQVTQMGQEVILRCVPISNHLYFYWYRQILGQKVEFLVSFYNNEISEKSEIFDDQFSVERPDGSNFTLKIRSTKLEDSAMYFCASSAGQGARDEQYFGPGTRLTVT.

The count of this clone is one. The chain's CDR3 is CASSISTGGSPLHF. CDR3 nucleotides: TGTGCCAGTAGTATCTCGACAGGGGGATCACCCCTCCACTTT. The chain couples TRBV19 to TRBJ1-6; 9 nucleotides agree with TRBD1. The trim removed 3 bases at V and 10 bases at J, leaving 4 bases unmatched. Germline V gives CDR1 LNHDA, CDR2 SQIVND (reference sequence). The CDR3 covers 14 residues.

The rearrangement joins TRBV19 to TRBJ1-1, with D perhaps TRBD1 (5 bases). Trimming cost V 8 bases and J 8 bases, with 21 bases left between them. Germline CDR1 is LNHDA and CDR2 is SQIVND (reference sequence). This CDR3 is 14 amino acids long. The CDR3 spells CASSSRPGSPEAFF. The CDR3 DNA reads TGTGCCAGTTCAAGCCGTCCAGGGTCCCCCGAAGCTTTCTTT. Filled out from reference TRBV19 and TRBJ1-1, the complete variable domain reads DGGITQSPKYLFRKEGQNVTLSCEQNLNHDAMYWYRQDPGQGLRLIYYSQIVNDFQKGDIAEGYSVSREKKESFPLTVTSAQKNPTAFYLCASSSRPGSPEAFFGQGTRLTVV.

The chain couples TRBV20-1 to TRBJ2-5; 9 bases are shared with TRBD2. Germline V gene lookup returns CDR1 DFQATT and CDR2 SNEGSKA (reference sequence). This CDR3 is built from 15 residues. V lost 3 bases to trimming and J lost 2 bases; unmatched junction nucleotides: 7. The CDR3 coding sequence is TGCAGTGCTAGTCCTCACAGCGGGAGGCAAGAGACCCAGTACTTC. Translation: CSASPHSGRQETQYF.

The V gene is TRBV5-1, the J gene TRBJ1-5, with D maybe TRBD1 (5 bases). V lost 1 base to trimming and J lost 7 bases, with 15 bases between them. The CDR3 contains 15 residues. Germline CDR1 is SGHRS and CDR2 is YFSETQ. DNA of the CDR3: TGCGCCAGCAGCTTGTGGGGCCTCGGAGACCAGCCCCAGCATTTT. This codes for CASSLWGLGDQPQHF.

This sequence joins TRBV6-5 and TRBJ2-7, with D maybe TRBD1 (6 bases). V shed 6 bases and J shed 4 bases, with 16 bases lying between them. The V gene's germline CDR1 is MNHEY and CDR2 SVGAGI. CDR3 length equals 14 residues. CDR3 sequence: CASRGSGQPYEQYV. CDR3 coding DNA: TGTGCCAGCAGGGGTTCAGGACAGCCTTACGAGCAGTACGTC.